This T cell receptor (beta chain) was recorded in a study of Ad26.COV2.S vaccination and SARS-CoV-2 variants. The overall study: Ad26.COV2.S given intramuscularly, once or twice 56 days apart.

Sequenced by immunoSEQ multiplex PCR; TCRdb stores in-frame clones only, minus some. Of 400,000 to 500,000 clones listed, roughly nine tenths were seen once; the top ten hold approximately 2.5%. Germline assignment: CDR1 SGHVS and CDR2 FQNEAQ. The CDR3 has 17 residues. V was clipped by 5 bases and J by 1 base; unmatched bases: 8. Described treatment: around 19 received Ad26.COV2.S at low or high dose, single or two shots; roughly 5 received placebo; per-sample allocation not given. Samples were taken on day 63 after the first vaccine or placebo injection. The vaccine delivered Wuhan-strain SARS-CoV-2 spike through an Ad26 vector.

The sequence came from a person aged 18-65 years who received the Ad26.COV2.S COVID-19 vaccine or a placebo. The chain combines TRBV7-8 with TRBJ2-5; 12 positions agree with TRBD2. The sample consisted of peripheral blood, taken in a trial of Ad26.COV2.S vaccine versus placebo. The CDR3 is CASSTWTSGVLQETQYF. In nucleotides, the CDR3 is TGTGCCAGCAGCACCTGGACTAGCGGGGTGCTCCAAGAGACCCAGTACTTC. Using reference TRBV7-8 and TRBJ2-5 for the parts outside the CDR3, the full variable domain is GAGVSQSPRYKVAKRGQDVALRCDPISGHVSLFWYQQALGQGPEFLTYFQNEAQLDKSGLPSDRFFAERPEGSVSTLKIQRTQQEDSAVYLCASSTWTSGVLQETQYFGPGTRLLVL.